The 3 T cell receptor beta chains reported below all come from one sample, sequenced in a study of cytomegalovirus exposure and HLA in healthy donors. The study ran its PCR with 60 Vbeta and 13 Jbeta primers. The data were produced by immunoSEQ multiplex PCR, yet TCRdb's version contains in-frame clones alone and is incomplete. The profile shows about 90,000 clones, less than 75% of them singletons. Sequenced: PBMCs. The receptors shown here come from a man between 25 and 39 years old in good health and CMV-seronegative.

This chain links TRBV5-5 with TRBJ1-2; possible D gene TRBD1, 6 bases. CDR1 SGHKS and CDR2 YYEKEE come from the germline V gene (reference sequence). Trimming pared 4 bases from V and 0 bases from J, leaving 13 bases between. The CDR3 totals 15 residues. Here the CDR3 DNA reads TGTGCCAGCAGCCATTCAGGGGATTCTAACTATGGCTACACCTTC. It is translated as CASSHSGDSNYGYTF.

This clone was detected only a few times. CDR3 in DNA: TGTGCCAGCACCAACGGAGCGGGGTTAGATACGCAGTATTTT. This sequence encodes CASTNGAGLDTQYF. The rearrangement uses TRBV6-5 and TRBJ2-3; 7 nucleotides agree with TRBD2. Germline values: CDR1 MNHEY, CDR2 SVGAGI. The CDR3 extends over 14 amino acids. The trim removed 7 bases at V and 5 bases at J, leaving 9 bases unmatched.

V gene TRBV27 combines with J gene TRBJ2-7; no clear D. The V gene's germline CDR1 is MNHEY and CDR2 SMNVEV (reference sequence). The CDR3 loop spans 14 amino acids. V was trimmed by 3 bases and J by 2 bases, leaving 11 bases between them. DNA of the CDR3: TGTGCCAGCAGTTTTTTTAGGAGAACCTACGAGCAGTACTTC. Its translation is CASSFFRRTYEQYF.